This passage covers 8 T cell receptor beta chains from one sample sequenced in a study of blood T cell repertoires in COVID-19. Using immunoSEQ multiplex PCR, the repertoire was profiled, and TCRdb retains in-frame clones only, with some absent. Of roughly 110,000 clones in the sample, roughly 79% were seen once. Input material: peripheral blood. These receptors were taken from a human donor in a cohort sampled during active COVID-19.

V and J are TRBV19 and TRBJ2-2, with D perhaps matching TRBD2 (5 bases). Germline CDR1 and CDR2: LNHDA and SQIVND (reference sequence). The CDR3 length is 15 residues. V lost 2 bases and J lost 0, with 7 bases in between. The CDR3 sequence is CASSITRTNTGELFF. In DNA form, the CDR3 reads TGTGCCAGTAGTATAACTAGAACGAACACCGGGGAGCTGTTTTTT.

This sequence joins TRBV19 and TRBJ1-2, with 7 bases that match TRBD1. Germline V lookup: CDR1 LNHDA, CDR2 SQIVND (reference sequence). There are 15 residues in the CDR3. V shed 6 bases, J shed 4 bases, and the junction held 11 bases outside the gene matches. The CDR3 loop reads CASSTTGTVSYGYTF. In DNA, the CDR3 is TGTGCCAGTAGCACAACCGGGACAGTAAGCTATGGCTACACCTTC.

This clone was counted between two and nine times. The chain employs TRBV9 and TRBJ1-1; no firm D call. CDR3 size: 14 residues. Germline lookup yields CDR1 SGDLS and CDR2 YYNGEE. V lost 7 bases and J 3 bases, leaving 16 bases between the germline ends. The CDR3 sequence is CASAGSSSHTEAFF. The CDR3 coding sequence is TGTGCCAGCGCAGGATCATCGAGTCACACTGAAGCTTTCTTT. Full variable domain (remainder filled in from reference TRBV9 and TRBJ1-1): DSGVTQTPKHLITATGQRVTLRCSPRSGDLSVYWYQQSLDQGLQFLIQYYNGEERAKGNILERFSAQQFPDLHSELNLSSLELGDSALYFCASAGSSSHTEAFFGQGTRLTVV.

The V and J genes are TRBV6-5 and TRBJ1-1; unclear D gene. Trimming left V 6 bases short and J 5 bases short, with 7 bases between. The germline V gene encodes CDR1 MNHEY and CDR2 SVGAGI. This CDR3 spans 11 amino acids. The CDR3 bases are TGTGCCAGCAGGGCGGGTACTGAAGCTTTCTTT. Translated, it gives CASRAGTEAFF.

There are a few counts of this clone. The J gene is TRBJ1-6, the V gene TRBV4-1; 7 bases align to TRBD1. The CDR3 runs 16 residues. In germline, CDR1 is MGHRA, CDR2 YSYEKL. The V and J ends lost 0 bases and 7 bases, in that order; junction bases with no gene match: 6. The CDR3 loop reads CASSQETRRGNSPLHF. Here the CDR3 DNA reads TGCGCCAGCAGCCAAGAAACGCGCAGGGGGAATTCACCCCTCCACTTT.

This clone was found once. CDR3 nucleotide sequence: TGTGCCAGCAGTCACCGGGACAGATATCAAGGGGCCGAGCAGTACTTC. This sequence encodes CASSHRDRYQGAEQYF. This chain uses TRBV6-6 with TRBJ2-7; 7 nucleotides line up with TRBD1. CDR3 length: 16 residues. V trimming: 5 bases; J trimming: 6 bases; junction bases outside the gene matches: 16. The germline CDR1 and CDR2 sequences are MNHNY and SVGAGI (reference sequence).

This chain uses TRBV5-1 with TRBJ2-1; 8 positions agree with TRBD1. Per germline, CDR1 SGHRS and CDR2 YFSETQ. The CDR3 is made up of 15 amino acids. V lost 4 bases to trimming and J lost 10 bases; unmatched junction nucleotides: 13. The CDR3 reads CASSLGGQDLGEQFF. CDR3 in DNA: TGCGCCAGCAGCCTTGGGGGACAGGACCTTGGGGAGCAGTTCTTC.

The J gene is TRBJ2-5, the V gene TRBV27; 12 nucleotides line up with TRBD2. Trimming at V came to 1 base and at J to 5 bases, leaving 5 bases not matched to a gene. This CDR3 comprises 16 residues. CDR1 is MNHEY and CDR2 is SMNVEV in the germline V gene (reference sequence). The DNA of the CDR3 is TGTGCCAGCAGTTTATATGGACTAGCGGGGCTGGAGACCCAGTACTTC. Protein product: CASSLYGLAGLETQYF.